This T cell receptor (beta chain) originates from a study of blood T cell repertoires in COVID-19. Overall study context: PBMCs, B-cell-depleted T cells, or T cells provided the cDNA or gDNA that made up the material.

The V gene lost 3 bases and the J gene lost 0 bases, with 6 bases spanning the gap. Germline V gene sequence: CDR1 MNHEY, CDR2 SMNVEV (reference sequence). CDR3 length: 13 residues. In the original analysis: Nucleated cell number was recorded as an estimate derived from reference gene primer amplification. This table comes from immunoSEQ multiplex PCR, and its TCRdb copy is limited to in-frame clones, with some not included. That table is the source of V, J and clone size, and D and trimming were worked out from the DNA. The table records about 150,000 clones, around 91% of them present only once. The clonotype originates from a woman between 40 and 50 years old with acute or convalescent COVID-19. The genes are TRBV27 and TRBJ2-7; perhaps TRBD2 as D (5 bases). The sample comprised peripheral blood. The CDR3 region has the DNA TGTGCCAGCAGTTTGCGGGTCTCCTACGAGCAGTACTTC. Translating it yields CASSLRVSYEQYF.